Ten or more counts support the clone carrying this TCR beta chain. Its matching antigen is unknown. TCRdb called the RACE reads again in MiXCR, with one record for every CDR3 protein. The sample shows some 400,000 distinct CDR3 sequences, 5.1% of them seen only once. This entry comes from a study of human T cells and chemical hapten exposure. Study context: Epicutaneous patch tests delivered 0.01% DPC to the upper back, with evaluation at 6 days.

Time point in this sample: pre-sensitization, week 0. As for treatment: therapeutic diphenylcyclopropenone sensitization with weekly scalp DPC. Alopecia patients deemed DPC-suitable, aged 18 to 70, excluding pregnancy. Findings and limits, study-wide: Expanded TCRs grouped into significantly more large CDR3 similarity clusters than controls produced.

The source was whole blood, collected in connection with sensitization to the hapten diphenylcyclopropenone (DPC). The TCR comes from a woman in her 50s with alopecia areata. Some clones in this sample may be carry-over from other donors' samples.

CDR3 residues: CASSPPDGYNEQFF. CDR3 DNA sequence: TGTGCCAGCAGTCCCCCCGACGGCTACAATGAGCAGTTCTTC. The V gene is TRBV12-3 or TRBV12-4, the J gene TRBJ2-1; D is unresolved. V shed 5 bases and J shed 3 bases, with 11 bases lying between them. The CDR3 is made up of 14 amino acids.